This T cell receptor (beta chain) was observed in a study of PD-L1 blockade in urothelial cancer. Across the whole study: There were a median of about 140,000 T cells in blood samples.

Germline loops: CDR1 SGHRS, CDR2 YFSETQ. The CDR3 loop spans 17 amino acids. J lost 4 bases, V lost 3 bases, and 14 bases had no gene match. Profiled with immunoSEQ multiplex PCR; TCRdb holds only in-frame clones, not every one. The data contain around 80,000 clones, roughly 90% of them singletons. Indicated time point: peripheral blood 6 weeks after treatment start. Patients had locally advanced or metastatic urothelial carcinoma. Sequencing used PBMCs, obtained around atezolizumab (anti-PD-L1) treatment. The rearrangement links TRBV5-1 to TRBJ1-2; 8 bases align to TRBD1. The receptor's source is a woman older than 75 with urothelial cancer. The CDR3 bases are TGCGCCAGCAGCTCAGGGACAGGAGATCCCAGACTCTATGGCTACACCTTC. Translated, it gives CASSSGTGDPRLYGYTF.